This T cell receptor beta chain emerged from a study of T cell repertoires in ileal Crohn's disease. About the research overall: Biopsies of inflamed ileum from the surgical specimen form M0 samples. Each sample's TCRB immunosequencing used roughly 500 nanograms of biopsy DNA. Study conclusions and caveats: Endoscopic recurrence occurred in every patient whose clonality exceeded 26.8%.

The CDR3 covers 13 residues. V lost 4 bases to trimming and J lost 2 bases, with 6 bases between them. The germline CDR1 and CDR2 sequences are SGHDT and YYEEEE. Notes on this clone: Its antigen is not known.

Repertoires were generated with immunoSEQ multiplex PCR, while TCRdb's copy carries only in-frame clones and drops some. The sample contains roughly 15,000 clones, 76% of which appear only once. The time point denotes: inflamed ileum from the surgical specimen. The chain employs TRBV5-6 and TRBJ2-2; D is undetermined. The material sequenced was ileal tissue. The receptor's source is an adult with Crohn's disease. The chain's CDR3 is CASSLTNTGELFF. For the CDR3, the DNA is TGTGCCAGCAGCCTAACCAACACCGGGGAGCTGTTTTTT.